One and the same sample provided the 24 T cell receptor beta chains below, sequenced in a study of blood T cells in healthy people across ages. With a J-beta primer mix and a sample-barcoded 5' primer, a second PCR ran roughly 6 to 11 cycles. In TCRdb, the 5' RACE reads were re-called with MiXCR into one record per CDR3 protein. Of approximately 850,000 distinct CDR3 sequences in the sample, roughly 50% were seen once. The sample was blood. The origin of the receptors is a man between 25 and 39 years old in good health.

The chain is built from TRBV24-1 and TRBJ2-5; TRBD1 aligns across 7 bases. This CDR3 comprises 15 residues. The V gene's germline CDR1 is KGHDR and CDR2 SFDVKD. V was clipped by 2 bases and J by 5 bases; unmatched bases: 7. CDR3 in amino acids: CATSDSTGIRETQYF. The CDR3 nucleotides are TGTGCCACCAGTGATTCGACAGGGATTAGGGAGACCCAGTACTTC.

This clonotype was counted between two and nine times. The chain carries TRBV20-1 and TRBJ2-7; D is uncertain. The CDR3 spans 15 residues. Germline lookup yields CDR1 DFQATT and CDR2 SNEGSKA (reference sequence). Trimming stripped 1 base from V and 4 bases from J, with 17 bases between. This CDR3 reads CSARGFDGERYEQYF. The CDR3 nucleotides are TGCAGTGCTAGAGGCTTTGATGGTGAACGATACGAGCAGTACTTC.

CDR3 sequence (DNA): TGTGCCAGCCGAGGCGGACAGGGTGTTAGGAATGAGCAGTTCTTC. Translating gives CASRGGQGVRNEQFF. This sequence joins TRBV12-3 or TRBV12-4 and TRBJ2-1, with 8 bases identical to TRBD1. Trimming took 8 bases from V and 7 from J; bases not matched to a gene: 13. The CDR3 spans 15 residues.

This clonotype was observed a single time. This chain uses TRBV6-6 with TRBJ2-5; D possibly corresponds to TRBD2 (5 bases). The better agreement between TRBJ2-7 and the DNA end casts doubt on the J call. The CDR3 is 12 residues long. From germline, CDR1 is MNHNY and CDR2 SVGAGI (reference sequence). This CDR3 is CASRDPEGEQYF. CDR3 DNA sequence: TGTGCCAGCAGAGACCCTGAGGGCGAGCAGTACTTC.

The table lists this clonotype with a count of one. The chain links TRBV19 to TRBJ2-4, with D possibly being TRBD2 (6 bases). This CDR3 spans 15 amino acids. Trimming pared 1 base from V and 1 base from J, leaving 8 bases between. Looked up from germline, CDR1 is LNHDA and CDR2 is SQIVND (reference sequence). The CDR3 protein is CASSIGGAAKNIQYF. CDR3 in DNA: TGTGCCAGTAGTATAGGCGGGGCGGCCAAAAACATTCAGTACTTC.

The genes are TRBV20-1 and TRBJ1-2, with D tentatively TRBD1 (6 bases). CDR3 length equals 13 residues. V lost 0 bases and J 7 bases, leaving 12 bases between the germline ends. Germline lookup yields CDR1 DFQATT and CDR2 SNEGSKA (reference sequence). The CDR3 here is CSARDRGAGGYTF. CDR3 DNA: TGCAGTGCTAGAGATCGGGGGGCGGGTGGCTACACCTTC.

This sequence joins TRBV29-1 and TRBJ2-3, with 11 nucleotides matching TRBD1. The germline V gene has CDR1 SQVTM and CDR2 ANQGSEA. V gave up 6 bases and J gave up 6 bases; unmatched junction bases: 8. The CDR3 has 14 residues. The CDR3 protein is CSVSDRGLIDTQYF. DNA of the CDR3: TGCAGCGTCTCGGACAGGGGGCTTATCGATACGCAGTATTTT.

The V call is TRBV5-6, the J call TRBJ2-3, with TRBD2 matching over 7 bases. Germline trimming cut 1 base from V and 5 bases from J; bases unmatched to any gene: 7. Germline CDR1 is SGHDT and CDR2 is YYEEEE. The CDR3 length is 15 residues. CDR3 region: CASSLIASGRDTQYF. CDR3 DNA: TGTGCCAGCAGCTTGATCGCTAGCGGTCGAGATACGCAGTATTTT. Full variable domain (outside the CDR3, taken from reference TRBV5-6 and TRBJ2-3): DAGVTQSPTHLIKTRGQQVTLRCSPKSGHDTVSWYQQALGQGPQFIFQYYEEEERQRGNFPDRFSGHQFPNYSSELNVNALLLGDSALYLCASSLIASGRDTQYFGPGTRLTVL.

Notes on this clonotype: One junction end does not reproduce the germline sequence, and a read error may be involved. The rearrangement joins TRBV28 to TRBJ2-1, with D tentatively TRBD1 (5 bases). CDR3 length equals 13 residues. Germline CDR1 is MDHEN and CDR2 is SYDVKM. The CDR3 loop reads CASILSWGEAQFF. The CDR3 nucleotides are TGTGCCAGCATTTTATCCTGGGGCGAGGCGCAGTTCTTC.

The V gene is TRBV7-9, the J gene TRBJ2-7; a weak D match, TRBD1 (6 bases). V lost 8 bases to trimming and J lost 3 bases, with 17 bases between them. The CDR3 totals 14 residues. The germline V gene encodes CDR1 SEHNR and CDR2 FQNEAQ (reference sequence). The CDR3 DNA reads as TGTGCCAGCCGGGACGGTCGAGGGGGCTACGAGCAGTACTTC. Its protein is CASRDGRGGYEQYF. The variable domain in full, with the rest retrieved from reference TRBV7-9 and TRBJ2-7, is DTGVSQNPRHKITKRGQNVTFRCDPISEHNRLYWYRQTLGQGPEFLTYFQNEAQLEKSRLLSDRFSAERPKGSFSTLEIQRTEQGDSAMYLCASRDGRGGYEQYFGPGTRLTVT.

The chain links TRBV7-8 to TRBJ1-2; 7 bases align to TRBD1. The trim removed 7 bases at V and 4 bases at J, leaving 9 bases unmatched. The germline V gene encodes CDR1 SGHVS and CDR2 FQNEAQ. The CDR3 length is 14 residues. CDR3 DNA sequence: TGTGCCAGCACCCCGACAGGGCCCCTCTATGGCTACACCTTC. Translation: CASTPTGPLYGYTF. The whole variable domain, remainder taken from reference TRBV7-8 and TRBJ1-2, is GAGVSQSPRYKVAKRGQDVALRCDPISGHVSLFWYQQALGQGPEFLTYFQNEAQLDKSGLPSDRFFAERPEGSVSTLKIQRTQQEDSAVYLCASTPTGPLYGYTFGSGTRLTVV.

This clonotype turned up a few times. The rearrangement uses TRBV11-2 and TRBJ1-2; D may be TRBD1 (6 bases). V gave up 3 bases and J gave up 7 bases, with 12 bases separating them. The CDR3 consists of 13 residues. Germline assignment: CDR1 SGHAT and CDR2 FQNNGV. In DNA form, the CDR3 reads TGTGCCAGCAGCTTTACCACAGGGTCTGGCTACACCTTC. It translates to CASSFTTGSGYTF.

V usage is TRBV10-3 and J usage is TRBJ2-5, with 7 nucleotides matching TRBD1. The DNA end is more similar to TRBJ2-7, so the J call may be wrong. CDR3 length: 15 residues. Germline CDR1 and CDR2: ENHRY and SYGVKD. The CDR3 DNA sequence: TGTGCCATCAGTGTCCACCGGGACAGTCACTACGAGCAGTACTTC. This translates into CAISVHRDSHYEQYF.

The rearrangement uses TRBV28 and TRBJ1-5, with TRBD1 matching over 10 bases. The CDR3 loop spans 15 amino acids. Unmatched junction bases numbered 7, after V lost 5 bases and J lost 6 bases. Germline assignment: CDR1 MDHEN and CDR2 SYDVKM. CDR3 nucleotide sequence: TGTGCCAGCAGTGGCACCGGGACAGGGGTTCAGCCCCAGCATTTT. Translated: CASSGTGTGVQPQHF.

The V call is TRBV5-1, the J call TRBJ2-1, with D possibly TRBD1 on 5 matching bases. V lost 2 bases and J 8 bases, leaving 8 bases between the germline ends. The CDR3 totals 12 residues. The germline CDR1 and CDR2 sequences are SGHRS and YFSETQ. The CDR3 nucleotides are TGCGCCAGCAGCTTAGGGGTTCATGAGCAGTTCTTC. This sequence encodes CASSLGVHEQFF.

The CDR3 nucleotides are TGTGCCACCCGGGGTAGGGCGGGCTACACCTTC. Translated, it gives CATRGRAGYTF. The chain recombines TRBV7-9 with TRBJ1-2; D is unresolved. Trimming took off 10 bases at V and 8 bases at J, with 14 bases between the two ends. Germline loops: CDR1 SEHNR, CDR2 FQNEAQ (reference sequence). The CDR3 loop spans 11 amino acids.

Concerning this clonotype itself: At one boundary the junction diverges from the germline segment, which might be a read error. The gene calls are TRBV3-1 and TRBJ1-2, with D uncertain. CDR3 length: 13 residues. Germline V gives CDR1 LGHDT, CDR2 YNNKEL (reference sequence). The CDR3 reads CTSSPTEAYGYTF. CDR3 bases: TGTACCAGCAGCCCTACCGAGGCCTATGGCTACACCTTC.

The V call is TRBV7-2, the J call TRBJ2-7; D call uncertain. The length of the CDR3 is 11 residues. The V and J ends lost 4 bases and 4 bases respectively, with 5 bases between them. CDR1 SGHTA and CDR2 FQGNSA come from the germline V gene. This chain's CDR3 is CASSYEYEQYF. The CDR3 nucleotides are TGTGCCAGCAGCTATGAGTACGAGCAGTACTTC.

The chain joins TRBV20-1 to TRBJ2-1; TRBD2 agrees at 10 bases. Germline V gene sequence: CDR1 DFQATT, CDR2 SNEGSKA (reference sequence). The CDR3 is made up of 19 amino acids. Losses at the gene ends were 5 bases for V and 7 bases for J; bases not matched to a gene: 23. The CDR3: CSAPRGALAGDYRTNEQFF. In DNA, the CDR3 is TGCAGTGCTCCCAGAGGGGCCCTAGCGGGGGATTATAGAACGAATGAGCAGTTCTTC.

The rearrangement uses TRBV6-6 and TRBJ2-3; D is unresolved. The CDR3 runs to 15 residues. Germline V gene sequence: CDR1 MNHNY, CDR2 SVGAGI (reference sequence). Trimming removed 2 bases from V and 0 bases from J, with 9 bases in between. In DNA, the CDR3 is TGTGCCAGCAGTTACGACCCACTAAGCACAGATACGCAGTATTTT. This translates into CASSYDPLSTDTQYF.

The genes are TRBV27 and TRBJ1-2, with D perhaps TRBD1 (5 bases). The CDR3 spans 13 residues. V dropped 3 bases and J dropped 8 bases, with 13 bases sitting between them. CDR1 MNHEY and CDR2 SMNVEV come from the germline V gene (reference sequence). CDR3 sequence: CASSFGGTRGYTF. DNA for the CDR3: TGTGCCAGCAGTTTTGGCGGGACGAGAGGCTACACCTTC.

Concerning this clonotype itself: A read error may account for a junction end that differs from germline. This chain links TRBV29-1 with TRBJ2-5; 9 bases map to TRBD1. From germline, CDR1 is SQVTM and CDR2 ANQGSEA. The length of the CDR3 is 12 residues. The CDR3 loop reads CGVGRTGEEQYF. CDR3 sequence (DNA): TGCGGCGTTGGCAGGACAGGGGAAGAGCAGTACTTC.

The chain is built from TRBV29-1 and TRBJ2-7; 12 bases line up with TRBD2. Germline values: CDR1 SQVTM, CDR2 ANQGSEA. The trim removed 6 bases at V and 2 bases at J, leaving 2 bases unmatched. There are 13 residues in the CDR3. As DNA, the CDR3 is TGCAGCGTGACTAGCGGGAGCCCCTACGAGCAGTACTTC. Its protein is CSVTSGSPYEQYF.

This clonotype showed up just a few times. V usage is TRBV6-5 and J usage is TRBJ1-2; D is unresolved. Germline V gene data show CDR1 as MNHEY and CDR2 as SVGAGI. Trimming stripped 0 bases from V and 7 bases from J, with 12 bases between. This CDR3 spans 14 amino acids. The CDR3 nucleotides read TGTGCCAGCAGTTACTCGAATCTCCGAGGTGGCTACACCTTC. Protein sequence: CASSYSNLRGGYTF.